Detailed here is one T cell receptor beta chain. This specimen comes from a study of control samples from healthy donors and cancer patients. Libraries were prepared by immunoSEQ multiplex PCR; TCRdb keeps only in-frame clonotypes and omits some of them. In total, the table holds under 200,000 clones. This CDR3 is 17 amino acids long. The ends were cut back, 1 base at V and 6 bases at J, with 21 bases in the middle. The germline V gene has CDR1 MGHDK and CDR2 SYGVNS. Material for sequencing was blood. V and J are TRBV25-1 and TRBJ1-1; D not certain. This receptor was taken from a woman younger than 45 in good health. CDR3 nucleotide sequence: TGTGCCAGCAGTGAATTTTCCTCCAAGGGAATAAAGGCTGAAGCTTTCTTT. This encodes CASSEFSSKGIKAEAFF.